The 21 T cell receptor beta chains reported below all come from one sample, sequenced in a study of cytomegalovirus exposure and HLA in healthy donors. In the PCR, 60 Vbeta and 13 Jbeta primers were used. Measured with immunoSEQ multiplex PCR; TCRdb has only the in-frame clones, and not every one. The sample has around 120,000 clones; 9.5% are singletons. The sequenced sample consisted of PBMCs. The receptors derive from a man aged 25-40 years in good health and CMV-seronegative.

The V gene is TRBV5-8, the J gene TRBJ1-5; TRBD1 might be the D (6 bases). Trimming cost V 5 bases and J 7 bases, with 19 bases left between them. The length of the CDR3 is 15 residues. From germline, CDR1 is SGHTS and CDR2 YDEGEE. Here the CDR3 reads CASSLNRDIRQPQHF. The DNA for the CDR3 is TGTGCCAGCAGTCTGAACCGGGACATCAGACAGCCCCAGCATTTT.

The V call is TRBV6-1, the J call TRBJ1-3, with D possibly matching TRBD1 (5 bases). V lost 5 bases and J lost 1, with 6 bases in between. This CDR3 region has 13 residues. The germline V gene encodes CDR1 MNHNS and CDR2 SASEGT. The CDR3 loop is CASSWTSGNTIYF. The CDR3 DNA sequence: TGTGCCAGCAGTTGGACATCTGGAAACACCATATATTTT.

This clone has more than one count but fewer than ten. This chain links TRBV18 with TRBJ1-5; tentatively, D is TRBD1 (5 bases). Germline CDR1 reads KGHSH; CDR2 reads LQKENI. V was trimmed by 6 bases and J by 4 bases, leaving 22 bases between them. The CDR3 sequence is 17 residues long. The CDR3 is CASSPIEIGGGNQPQHF. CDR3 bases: TGTGCCAGCTCCCCCATCGAGATTGGGGGGGGAAATCAGCCCCAGCATTTT.

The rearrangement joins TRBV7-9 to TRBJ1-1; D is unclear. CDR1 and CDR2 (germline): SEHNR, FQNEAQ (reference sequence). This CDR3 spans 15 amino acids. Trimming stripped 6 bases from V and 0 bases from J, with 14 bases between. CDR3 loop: CASSPRAGMNTEAFF. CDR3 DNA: TGTGCCAGCAGTCCCCGGGCGGGGATGAACACTGAAGCTTTCTTT.

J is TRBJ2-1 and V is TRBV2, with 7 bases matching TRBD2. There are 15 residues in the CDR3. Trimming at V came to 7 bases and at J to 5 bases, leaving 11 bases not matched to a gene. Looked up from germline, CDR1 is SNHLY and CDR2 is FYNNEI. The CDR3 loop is CASTRRTRRDNEQFF. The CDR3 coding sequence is TGTGCCAGCACCAGAAGGACTAGACGGGACAATGAGCAGTTCTTC.

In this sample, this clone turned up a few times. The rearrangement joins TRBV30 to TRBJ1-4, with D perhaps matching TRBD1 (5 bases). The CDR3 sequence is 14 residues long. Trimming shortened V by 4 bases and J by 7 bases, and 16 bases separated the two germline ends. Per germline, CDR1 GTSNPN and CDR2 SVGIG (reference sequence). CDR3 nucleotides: TGTGCCTGGACTATGCGGAGGGGTCGTGAAAAACTGTTTTTT. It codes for CAWTMRRGREKLFF.

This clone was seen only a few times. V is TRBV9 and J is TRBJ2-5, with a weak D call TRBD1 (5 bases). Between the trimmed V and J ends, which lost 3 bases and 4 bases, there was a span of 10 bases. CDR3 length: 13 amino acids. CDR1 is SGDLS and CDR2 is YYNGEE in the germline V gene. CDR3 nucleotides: TGTGCCAGCAGCGAACAGGTTCCAGAGACCCAGTACTTC. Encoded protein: CASSEQVPETQYF.

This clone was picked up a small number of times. CDR3 sequence reads: CASSQVTSGSEQYF. The CDR3 DNA reads TGTGCCAGCAGCCAGGTGACTAGCGGGAGCGAGCAGTACTTC. The chain links TRBV4-2 to TRBJ2-7, with 12 bases matching TRBD2. The ends lost 3 bases at V and 6 bases at J; junction bases unmatched: 3. There are 14 residues in the CDR3. Germline V lookup: CDR1 LGHNA, CDR2 YNFKEQ.

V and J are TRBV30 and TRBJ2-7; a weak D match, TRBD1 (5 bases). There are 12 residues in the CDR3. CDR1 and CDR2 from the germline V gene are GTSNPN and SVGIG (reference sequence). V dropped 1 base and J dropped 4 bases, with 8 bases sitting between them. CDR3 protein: CAWSARAYEQYF. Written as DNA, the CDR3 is TGTGCCTGGAGTGCCAGGGCATACGAGCAGTACTTC.

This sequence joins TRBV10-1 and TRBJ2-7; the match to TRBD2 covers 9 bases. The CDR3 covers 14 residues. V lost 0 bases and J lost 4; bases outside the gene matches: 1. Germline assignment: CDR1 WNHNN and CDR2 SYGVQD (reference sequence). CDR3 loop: CASSESSGRYEQYF. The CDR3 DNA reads TGCGCCAGCAGTGAGTCTAGCGGGAGATACGAGCAGTACTTC.

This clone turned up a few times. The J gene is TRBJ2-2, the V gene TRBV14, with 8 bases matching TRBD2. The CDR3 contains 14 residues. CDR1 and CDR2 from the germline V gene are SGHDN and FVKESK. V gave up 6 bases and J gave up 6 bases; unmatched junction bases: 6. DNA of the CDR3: TGTGCCAGCAGAAGGACGCGGGGGGCCGGGGAGCTGTTTTTT. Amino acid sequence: CASRRTRGAGELFF.

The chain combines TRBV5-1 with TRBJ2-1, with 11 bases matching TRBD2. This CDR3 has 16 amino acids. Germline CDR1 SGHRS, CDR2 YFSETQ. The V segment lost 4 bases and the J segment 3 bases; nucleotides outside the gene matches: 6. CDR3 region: CASSPLSGRVYNEQFF. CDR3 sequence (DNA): TGCGCCAGCAGCCCTCTTAGCGGGAGGGTCTACAATGAGCAGTTCTTC.

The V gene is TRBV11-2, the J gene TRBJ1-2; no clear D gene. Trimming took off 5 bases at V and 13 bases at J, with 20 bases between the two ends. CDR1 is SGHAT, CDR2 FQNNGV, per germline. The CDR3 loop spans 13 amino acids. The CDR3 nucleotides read TGTGCCAGCAGCCTACGTAGAGGGTCGACTGGCACCTTC. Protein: CASSLRRGSTGTF.

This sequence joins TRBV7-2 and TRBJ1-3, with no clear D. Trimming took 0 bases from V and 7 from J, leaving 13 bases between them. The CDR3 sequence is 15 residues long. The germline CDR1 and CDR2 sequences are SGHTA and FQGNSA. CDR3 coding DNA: TGTGCCAGCAGCTTAGCTTTCGGTCCCGGGAACACCATATATTTT. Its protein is CASSLAFGPGNTIYF.

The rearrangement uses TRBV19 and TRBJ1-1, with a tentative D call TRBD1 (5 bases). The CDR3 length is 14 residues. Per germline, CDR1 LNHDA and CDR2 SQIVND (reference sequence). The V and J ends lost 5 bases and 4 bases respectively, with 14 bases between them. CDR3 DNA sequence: TGTGCCAGTAGTTTCCGGGGAGGGACCACTGAAGCTTTCTTT. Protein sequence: CASSFRGGTTEAFF.

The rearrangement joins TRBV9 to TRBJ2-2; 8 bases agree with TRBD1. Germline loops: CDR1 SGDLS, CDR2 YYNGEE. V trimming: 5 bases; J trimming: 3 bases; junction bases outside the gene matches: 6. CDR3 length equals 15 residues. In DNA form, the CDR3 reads TGTGCCAGCAGATCGGGACAGGCCTACACCGGGGAGCTGTTTTTT. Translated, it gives CASRSGQAYTGELFF. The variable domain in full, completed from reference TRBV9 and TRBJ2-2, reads DSGVTQTPKHLITATGQRVTLRCSPRSGDLSVYWYQQSLDQGLQFLIQYYNGEERAKGNILERFSAQQFPDLHSELNLSSLELGDSALYFCASRSGQAYTGELFFGEGSRLTVL.

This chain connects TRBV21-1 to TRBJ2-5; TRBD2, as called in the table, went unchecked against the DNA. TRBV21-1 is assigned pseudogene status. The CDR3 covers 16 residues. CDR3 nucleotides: TGTGCCAGCAGCCCGCCGGGAGGCTTTTCGCGAGAGACCCAGTACTTC. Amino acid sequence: CASSPPGGFSRETQYF.

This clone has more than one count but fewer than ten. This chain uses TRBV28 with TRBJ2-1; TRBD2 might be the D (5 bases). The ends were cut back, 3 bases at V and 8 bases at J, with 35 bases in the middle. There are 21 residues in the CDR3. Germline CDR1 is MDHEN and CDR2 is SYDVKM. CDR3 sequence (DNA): TGTGCCAGCAGTTTTTTCCTACTTGGGTTATTATCGGGCCGGGGAGCCGATGAGCAGTTCTTC. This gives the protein CASSFFLLGLLSGRGADEQFF.

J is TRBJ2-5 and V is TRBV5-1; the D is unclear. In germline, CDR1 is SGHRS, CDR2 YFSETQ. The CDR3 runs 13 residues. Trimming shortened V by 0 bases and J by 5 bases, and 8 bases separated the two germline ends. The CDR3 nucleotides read TGCGCCAGCAGCTTGGTTTTTATGGAGACCCAGTACTTC. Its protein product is CASSLVFMETQYF.

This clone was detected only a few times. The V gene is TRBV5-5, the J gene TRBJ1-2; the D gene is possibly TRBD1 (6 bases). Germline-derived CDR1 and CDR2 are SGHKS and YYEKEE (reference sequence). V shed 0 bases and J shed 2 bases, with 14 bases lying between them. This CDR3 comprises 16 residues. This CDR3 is CASSLAAGAQNYGYTF. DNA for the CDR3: TGTGCCAGCAGCTTGGCCGCGGGGGCCCAAAACTATGGCTACACCTTC.

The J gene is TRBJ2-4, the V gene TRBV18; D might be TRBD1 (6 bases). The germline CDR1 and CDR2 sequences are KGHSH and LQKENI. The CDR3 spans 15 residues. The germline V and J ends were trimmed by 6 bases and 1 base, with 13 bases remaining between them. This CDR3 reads CASSSQGSAKNIQYF. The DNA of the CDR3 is TGTGCCAGCTCTTCACAGGGTTCGGCCAAAAACATTCAGTACTTC. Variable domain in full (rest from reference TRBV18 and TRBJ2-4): NAGVMQNPRHLVRRRGQEARLRCSPMKGHSHVYWYRQLPEEGLKFMVYLQKENIIDESGMPKERFSAEFPKEGPSILRIQQVVRGDSAAYFCASSSQGSAKNIQYFGAGTRLSVL.